This entry is about one T cell receptor beta chain. What it recognizes is unknown. This sample is part of a study of T cell responses to AZD1222 COVID-19 vaccine. Study-wide points: Donor demographics were predominantly white British with a female majority; clonal diversity may be underestimated. Sampling captured repertoires only after the peak T cell response.

Sequencing used immunoSEQ multiplex PCR; TCRdb keeps in-frame clones, though not all of them. The data contain roughly 150,000 clones, over 90% of them singletons. The source is an adult in good health. The sequenced sample was peripheral blood, obtained on day 0 of AZD1222 vaccination.

The CDR3 DNA reads as TGTGCCAGCAGTTCAAGCGGGACCAGCTCCTACGAGCAGTACTTC. Amino acid sequence: CASSSSGTSSYEQYF. The chain couples TRBV28 to TRBJ2-7; 7 nucleotides match TRBD2. With V trimmed by 4 bases and J by 0 bases, 6 bases remained unmatched. The CDR3 covers 15 residues. Germline CDR1 and CDR2: MDHEN and SYDVKM.